Reported below is one T cell receptor beta chain. The target antigen is unknown. Donation came from healthy Caucasian individuals in Russia who were aged roughly 6 to 95. Primed by a sample-barcoded 5' primer and a J-beta primer mix, a second PCR proceeded for about 6 to 11 cycles. Each CDR3 protein is one row after TCRdb ran MiXCR on the 5' RACE reads. The sample includes 500,000 to 600,000 distinct CDR3 sequences, 27% seen only once; the top ten take around 20%. Unmatched junction bases numbered 7, after V lost 3 bases and J lost 5 bases. The CDR3 runs 15 residues. Germline assignment: CDR1 SGHTA and CDR2 FQGNSA. This specimen comes from a study of blood T cells in healthy people across ages. Overall study findings and caveats: Older age coincided with a roughly linear decline in TCR beta diversity per million T cells. Expanded clonotype shifts may have been confounded, as the donors had an unknown CMV status.

Sequencing was done on a sample of blood. This clonotype was obtained from a woman aged 70-85 years in good health. The chain employs TRBV7-2 and TRBJ1-2; TRBD1 matches at 9 bases. CDR3 loop: CASSFSTGQGYGYTF. The CDR3 nucleotides are TGTGCCAGCAGCTTTTCTACGGGACAGGGATATGGCTACACCTTC.